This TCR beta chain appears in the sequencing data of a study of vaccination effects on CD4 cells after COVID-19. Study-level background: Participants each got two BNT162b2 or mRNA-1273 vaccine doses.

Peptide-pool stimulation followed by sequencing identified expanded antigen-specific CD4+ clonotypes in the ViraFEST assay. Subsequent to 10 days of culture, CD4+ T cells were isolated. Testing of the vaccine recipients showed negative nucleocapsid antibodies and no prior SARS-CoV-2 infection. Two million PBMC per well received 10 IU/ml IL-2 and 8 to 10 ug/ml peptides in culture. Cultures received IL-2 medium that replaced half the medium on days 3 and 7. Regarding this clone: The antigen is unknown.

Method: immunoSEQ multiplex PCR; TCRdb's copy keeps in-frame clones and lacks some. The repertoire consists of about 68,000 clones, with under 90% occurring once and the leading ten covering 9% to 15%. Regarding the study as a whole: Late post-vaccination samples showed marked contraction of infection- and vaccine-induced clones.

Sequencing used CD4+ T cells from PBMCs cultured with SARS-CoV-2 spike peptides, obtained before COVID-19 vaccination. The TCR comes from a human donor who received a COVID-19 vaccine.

This chain's CDR3 is CASGQGGLSYEQYV. The DNA of the CDR3 is TGTGCCAGCGGACAGGGAGGTTTGTCCTACGAGCAGTACGTC. The chain uses TRBV2 and TRBJ2-7, with 8 bases identical to TRBD1. J gave up 1 base and V 8 bases, and 7 bases lay outside the gene matches. Germline V lookup: CDR1 SNHLY, CDR2 FYNNEI. The CDR3 totals 14 residues.